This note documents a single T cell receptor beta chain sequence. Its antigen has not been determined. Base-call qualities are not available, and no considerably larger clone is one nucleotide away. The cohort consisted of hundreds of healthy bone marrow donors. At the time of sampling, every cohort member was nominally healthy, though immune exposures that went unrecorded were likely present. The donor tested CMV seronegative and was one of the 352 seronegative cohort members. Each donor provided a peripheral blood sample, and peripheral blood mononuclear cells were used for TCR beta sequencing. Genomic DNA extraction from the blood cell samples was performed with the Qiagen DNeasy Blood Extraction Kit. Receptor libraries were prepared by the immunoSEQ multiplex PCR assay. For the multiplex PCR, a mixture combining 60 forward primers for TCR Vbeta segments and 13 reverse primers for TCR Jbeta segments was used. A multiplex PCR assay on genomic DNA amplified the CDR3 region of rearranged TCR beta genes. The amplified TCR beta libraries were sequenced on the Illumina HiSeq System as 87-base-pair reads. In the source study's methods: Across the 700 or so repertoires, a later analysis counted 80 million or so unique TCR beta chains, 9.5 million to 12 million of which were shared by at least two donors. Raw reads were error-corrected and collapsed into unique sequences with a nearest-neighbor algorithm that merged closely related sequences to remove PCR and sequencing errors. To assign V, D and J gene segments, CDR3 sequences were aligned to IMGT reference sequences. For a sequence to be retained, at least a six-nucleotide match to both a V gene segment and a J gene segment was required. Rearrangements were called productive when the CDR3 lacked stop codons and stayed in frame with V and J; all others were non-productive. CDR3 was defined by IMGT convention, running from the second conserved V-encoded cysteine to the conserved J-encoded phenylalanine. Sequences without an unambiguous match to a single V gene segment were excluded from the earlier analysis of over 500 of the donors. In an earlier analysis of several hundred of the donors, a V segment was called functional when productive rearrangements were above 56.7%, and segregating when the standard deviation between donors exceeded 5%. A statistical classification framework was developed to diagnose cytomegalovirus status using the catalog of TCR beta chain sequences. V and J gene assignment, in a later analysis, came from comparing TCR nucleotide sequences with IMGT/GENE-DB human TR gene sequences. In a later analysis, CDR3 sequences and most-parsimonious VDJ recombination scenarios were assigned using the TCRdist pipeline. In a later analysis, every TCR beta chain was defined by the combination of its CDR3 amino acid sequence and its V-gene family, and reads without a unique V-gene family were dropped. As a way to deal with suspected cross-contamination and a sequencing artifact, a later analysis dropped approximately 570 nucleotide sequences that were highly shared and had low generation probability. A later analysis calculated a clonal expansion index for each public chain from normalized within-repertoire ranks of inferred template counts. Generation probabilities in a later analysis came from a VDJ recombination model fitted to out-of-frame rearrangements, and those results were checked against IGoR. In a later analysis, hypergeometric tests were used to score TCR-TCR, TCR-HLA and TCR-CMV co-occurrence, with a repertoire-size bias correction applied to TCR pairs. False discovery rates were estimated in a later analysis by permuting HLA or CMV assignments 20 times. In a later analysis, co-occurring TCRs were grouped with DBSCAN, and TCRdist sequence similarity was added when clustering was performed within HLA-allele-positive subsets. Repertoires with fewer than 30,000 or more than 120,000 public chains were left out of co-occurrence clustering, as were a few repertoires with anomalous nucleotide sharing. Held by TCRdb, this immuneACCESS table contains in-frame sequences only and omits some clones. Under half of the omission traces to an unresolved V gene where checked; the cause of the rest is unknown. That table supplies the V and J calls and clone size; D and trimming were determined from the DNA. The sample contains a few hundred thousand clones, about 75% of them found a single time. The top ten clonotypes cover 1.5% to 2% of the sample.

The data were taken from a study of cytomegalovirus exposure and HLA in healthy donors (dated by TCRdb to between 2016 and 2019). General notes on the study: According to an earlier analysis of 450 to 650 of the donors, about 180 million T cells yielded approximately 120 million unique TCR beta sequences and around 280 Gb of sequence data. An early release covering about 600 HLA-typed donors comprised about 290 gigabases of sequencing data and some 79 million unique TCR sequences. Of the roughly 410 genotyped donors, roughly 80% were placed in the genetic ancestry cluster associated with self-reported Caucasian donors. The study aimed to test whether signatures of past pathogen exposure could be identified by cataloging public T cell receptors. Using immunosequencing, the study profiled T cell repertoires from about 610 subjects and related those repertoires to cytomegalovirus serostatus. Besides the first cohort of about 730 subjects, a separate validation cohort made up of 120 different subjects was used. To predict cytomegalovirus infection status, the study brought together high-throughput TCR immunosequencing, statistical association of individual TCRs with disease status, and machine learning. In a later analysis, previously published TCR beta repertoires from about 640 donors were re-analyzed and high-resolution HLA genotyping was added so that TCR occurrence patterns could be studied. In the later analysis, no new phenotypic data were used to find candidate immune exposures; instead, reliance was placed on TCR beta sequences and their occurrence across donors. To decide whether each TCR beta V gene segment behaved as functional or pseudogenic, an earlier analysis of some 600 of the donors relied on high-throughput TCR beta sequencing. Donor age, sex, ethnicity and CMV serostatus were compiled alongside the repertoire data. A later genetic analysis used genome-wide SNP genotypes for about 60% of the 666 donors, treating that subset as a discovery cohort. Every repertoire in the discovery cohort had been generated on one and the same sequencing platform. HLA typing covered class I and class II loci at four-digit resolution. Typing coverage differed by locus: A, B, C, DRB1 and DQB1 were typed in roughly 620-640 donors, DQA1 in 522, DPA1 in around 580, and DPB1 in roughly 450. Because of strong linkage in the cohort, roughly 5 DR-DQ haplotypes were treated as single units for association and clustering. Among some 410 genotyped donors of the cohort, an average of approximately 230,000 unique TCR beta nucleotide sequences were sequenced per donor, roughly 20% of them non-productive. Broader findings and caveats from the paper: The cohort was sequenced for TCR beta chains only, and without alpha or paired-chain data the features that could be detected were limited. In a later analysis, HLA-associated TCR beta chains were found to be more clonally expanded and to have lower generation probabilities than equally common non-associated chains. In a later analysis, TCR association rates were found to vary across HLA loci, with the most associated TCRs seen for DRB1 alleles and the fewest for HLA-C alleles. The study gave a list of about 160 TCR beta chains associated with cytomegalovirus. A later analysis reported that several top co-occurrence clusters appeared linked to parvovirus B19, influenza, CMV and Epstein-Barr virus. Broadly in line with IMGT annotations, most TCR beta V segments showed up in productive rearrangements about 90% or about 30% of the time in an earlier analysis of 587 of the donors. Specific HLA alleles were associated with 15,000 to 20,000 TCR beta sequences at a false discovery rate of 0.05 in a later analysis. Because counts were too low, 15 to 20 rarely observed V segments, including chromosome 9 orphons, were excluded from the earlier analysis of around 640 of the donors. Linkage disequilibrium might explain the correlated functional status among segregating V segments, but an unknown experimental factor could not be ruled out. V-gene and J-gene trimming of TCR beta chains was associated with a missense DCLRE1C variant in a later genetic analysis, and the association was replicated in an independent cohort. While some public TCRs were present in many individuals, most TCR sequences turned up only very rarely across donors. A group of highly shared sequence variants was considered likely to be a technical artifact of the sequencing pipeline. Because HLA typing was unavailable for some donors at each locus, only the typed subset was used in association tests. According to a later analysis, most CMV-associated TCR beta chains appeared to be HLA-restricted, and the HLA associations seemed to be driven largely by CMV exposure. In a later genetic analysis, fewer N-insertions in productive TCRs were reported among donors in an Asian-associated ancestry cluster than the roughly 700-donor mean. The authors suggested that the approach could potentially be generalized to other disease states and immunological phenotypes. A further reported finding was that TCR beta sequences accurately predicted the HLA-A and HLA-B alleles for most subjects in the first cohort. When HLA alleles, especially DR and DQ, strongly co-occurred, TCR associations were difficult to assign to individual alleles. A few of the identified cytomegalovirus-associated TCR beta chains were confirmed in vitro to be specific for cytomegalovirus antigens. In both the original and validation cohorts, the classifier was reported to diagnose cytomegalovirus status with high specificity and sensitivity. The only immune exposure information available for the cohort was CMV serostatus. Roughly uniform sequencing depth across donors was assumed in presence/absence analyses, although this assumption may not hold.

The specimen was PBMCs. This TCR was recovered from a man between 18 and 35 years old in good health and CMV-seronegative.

The base sequence is TGCGCCAGCAGCCAAGGTGGGGGCCACAATGAGCAGTTCTTC. Its product reads: CASSQGGGHNEQFF. The sequence is built from TRBV4-1 and TRBJ2-1; TRBD1 could be the D gene, as 6 bases match. From the cysteine through the phenylalanine, the CDR3 covers 14 amino acids. Of the read, only the CDR3 DNA is kept; its 42 bases are in frame from base 1. CDR1 is given as MGHRA and CDR2 as YSYEKL, both from the germline V gene. At the junction V is shortened by 1 base and J by 5 bases, with 9 bases in between.